Following are 6 T cell receptor beta chains from one sample sequenced in a study of blood T cell repertoires in COVID-19. TCRdb keeps only in-frame clones here, not all; method: immunoSEQ multiplex PCR. The sample contains 450,000 to 500,000 clones, approximately 85% of which appear only once. Sequenced: peripheral blood. Receptors were obtained from a human donor in a cohort sampled during active COVID-19.

For the CDR3, the DNA is TGTGCCAGCCGCTTGGGAGGTGGAGCTTTCTTT. Residues: CASRLGGGAFF. V is TRBV2 and J is TRBJ1-1; D is uncertain. Trimming shortened V by 8 bases and J by 10 bases, and 14 bases separated the two germline ends. The CDR3 is made up of 11 amino acids. The V gene's germline CDR1 is SNHLY and CDR2 FYNNEI.

This clone was seen a handful of times. The genes are TRBV27 and TRBJ2-3, with D possibly matching TRBD2 (6 bases). This CDR3 has 17 amino acids. V was trimmed by 6 bases and J by 2 bases, leaving 21 bases between them. CDR1 is MNHEY and CDR2 is SMNVEV in the germline V gene (reference sequence). CDR3 DNA: TGTGCCAGCAGCCCGGGGAGGTTAGCGGATCACACAGATACGCAGTATTTT. Its protein is CASSPGRLADHTDTQYF.

The rearrangement uses TRBV11-2 and TRBJ1-2, with D uncertain. CDR3 size: 15 residues. Germline V gene data show CDR1 as SGHAT and CDR2 as FQNNGV. Trimming cost V 4 bases and J 4 bases, with 16 bases left between them. In nucleotides, the CDR3 is TGTGCCAGCAGCTCCGTCCAAGGGAGGGCCTATGGCTACACCTTC. Amino acids: CASSSVQGRAYGYTF.

This clone was counted once. The chain couples TRBV3-1 (or the pseudogene TRBV3-2) to TRBJ1-6, with D unclear. Germline values: CDR1 LGHDT, CDR2 YNNKEL (reference sequence). Trimming took 0 bases from V and 8 from J, leaving 17 bases between them. The CDR3 is 17 amino acids. The CDR3 nucleotides read TGTGCCAGCAGCCAAGATAGGGCTCGGCGGGGTGATTCACCCCTCCACTTT. It encodes CASSQDRARRGDSPLHF.

V gene TRBV7-9 combines with J gene TRBJ1-1; no firm D call. Germline values: CDR1 SEHNR, CDR2 FQNEAQ (reference sequence). CDR3 length: 18 residues. V was cut by 1 base and J by 7 bases, with 25 bases left in between. This CDR3 reads CASSLGNLDSRRRDEAFF. In DNA, the CDR3 is TGTGCCAGCAGCTTAGGTAATTTGGACTCGAGAAGACGGGATGAAGCTTTCTTT.

The rearrangement uses TRBV27 and TRBJ1-4; D ambiguous. V was shortened by 8 bases and J by 5 bases, with 18 bases between the two germline ends. Germline values: CDR1 MNHEY, CDR2 SMNVEV (reference sequence). This CDR3 is built from 15 residues. The CDR3 here is CASGGPRAHNEKLFF. DNA of the CDR3: TGTGCCAGCGGAGGGCCCCGGGCCCACAATGAAAAACTGTTTTTT.